This T cell receptor (beta chain) was identified during a study of CD8 T cells in ankylosing spondylitis. This clonotype was seen only a few times. MiXCR, run by TCRdb on the 5' RACE reads, gives a single entry per CDR3 protein. This table holds 300,000 to 400,000 distinct CDR3 sequences, 11% found once. This clonotype originated in a female donor with ankylosing spondylitis or in good health (not recorded which). The sample comprised blood, either unsorted or a sorted T cell fraction (not recorded which).

The CDR3 region is CASSPLPGTGDGETQYF. CDR3 nucleotide sequence: TGTGCCAGCAGTCCCCTTCCCGGGACAGGGGACGGAGAGACCCAGTACTTC. This sequence joins TRBV28 and TRBJ2-5; 10 bases match TRBD1. The V gene's germline CDR1 is MDHEN and CDR2 SYDVKM. The CDR3 is 17 amino acids. Trimming removed 5 bases from V and 4 bases from J; junction bases left unmatched: 13.